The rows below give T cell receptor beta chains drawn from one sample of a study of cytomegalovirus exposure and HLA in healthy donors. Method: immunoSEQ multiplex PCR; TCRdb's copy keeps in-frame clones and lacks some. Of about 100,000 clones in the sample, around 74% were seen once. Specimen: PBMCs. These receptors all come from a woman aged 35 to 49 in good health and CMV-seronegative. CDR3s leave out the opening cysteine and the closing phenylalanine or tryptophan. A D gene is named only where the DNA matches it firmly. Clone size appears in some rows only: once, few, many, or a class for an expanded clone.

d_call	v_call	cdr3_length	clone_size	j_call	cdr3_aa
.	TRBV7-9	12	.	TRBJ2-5	ASTEADSPETQY
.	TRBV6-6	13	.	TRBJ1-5	ASSYSIGVGQPQH
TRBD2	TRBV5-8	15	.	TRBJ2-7	ASSLWLAGGFSYEQY
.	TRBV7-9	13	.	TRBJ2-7	ASSLMEGASGEQY
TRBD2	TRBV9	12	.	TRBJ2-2	ASGLAGDTGELF
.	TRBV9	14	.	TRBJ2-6	ASSARQKSGANVLT
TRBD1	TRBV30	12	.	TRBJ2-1	AWSVRQGAHEQF
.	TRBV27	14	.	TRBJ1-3	ASSSSRLGSGNTIY
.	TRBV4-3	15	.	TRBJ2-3	ASSQDWEDLPTDTQY
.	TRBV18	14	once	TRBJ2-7	ASSPPMAGAIYEQY
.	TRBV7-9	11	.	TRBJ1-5	SSQSNSNQPQH
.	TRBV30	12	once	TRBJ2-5	AFKADSWKETQY
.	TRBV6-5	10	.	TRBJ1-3	ASRGPGNTIY
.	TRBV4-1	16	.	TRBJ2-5	ASSQEPQGGLGQETQY
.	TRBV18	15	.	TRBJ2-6	ASSPPVGTSGANVLT
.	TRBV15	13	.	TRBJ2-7	ATSRDKGDSYEQY
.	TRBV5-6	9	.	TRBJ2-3	ASSLTVTQY
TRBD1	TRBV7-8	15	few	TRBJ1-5	ASSLLPPTGGNQPQH
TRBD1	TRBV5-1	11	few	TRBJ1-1	ASSRTGGTEAF
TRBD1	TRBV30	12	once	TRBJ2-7	AWSGGGAAYEQY
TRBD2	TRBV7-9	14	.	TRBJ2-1	SSSLVAGGFRNEQF
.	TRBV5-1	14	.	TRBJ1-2	ASTRDIFALNYGYT
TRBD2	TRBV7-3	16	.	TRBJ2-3	ASSLNPSGASSTDTQY
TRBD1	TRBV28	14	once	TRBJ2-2	ASSFTTGGSTGELF
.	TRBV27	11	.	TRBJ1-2	ASGSWPFYGYT
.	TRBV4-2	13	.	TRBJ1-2	ASSQGSGEVNGYT
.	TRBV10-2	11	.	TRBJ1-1	ASRGSPRAEAF
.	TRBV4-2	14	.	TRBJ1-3	ASSQEARYSGNTIY
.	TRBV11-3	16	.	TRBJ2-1	ASSPSRGRLGAENEQF
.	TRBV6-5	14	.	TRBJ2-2	ASSYFSGASTGELF
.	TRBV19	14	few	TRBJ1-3	ASSPGGVVAGNTIY
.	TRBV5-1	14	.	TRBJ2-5	ASSLLGRRIRETQY
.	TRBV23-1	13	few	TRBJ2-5	ASINTGNFKEPQY
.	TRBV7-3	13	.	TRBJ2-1	ASSPASRGYNEQF
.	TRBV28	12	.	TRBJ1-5	ASSLGGLRGPQH
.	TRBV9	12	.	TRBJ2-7	ASSFRFEHYEQY
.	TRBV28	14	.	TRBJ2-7	ASGFDGSGSSYEQY
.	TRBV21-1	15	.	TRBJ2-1	ASSKNSSAEAYNEQF
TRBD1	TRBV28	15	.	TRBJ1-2	ASSLPLQGAANYGYT
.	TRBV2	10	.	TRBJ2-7	ASRRDSNEQY
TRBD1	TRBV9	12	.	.	ASSYQGAPNEQY
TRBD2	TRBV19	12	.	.	ASNAAGGPHEQY
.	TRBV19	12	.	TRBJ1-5	ASSYLDSNQPQH
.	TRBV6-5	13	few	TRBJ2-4	ASSRGVRTKNIQY
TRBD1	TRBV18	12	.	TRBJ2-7	ASSPGRTGYEQY
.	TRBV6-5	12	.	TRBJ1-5	ASSSWEGNQPQH
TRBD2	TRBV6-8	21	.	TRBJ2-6	ASSYQMPKRGLAELSGANVLT
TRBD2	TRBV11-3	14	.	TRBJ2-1	ASSSSGGAGYNEQF
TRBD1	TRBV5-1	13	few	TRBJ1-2	ASSLAGTDSSGYT
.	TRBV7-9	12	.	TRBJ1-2	ASSPAASNYGYT
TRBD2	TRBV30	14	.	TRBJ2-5	AWSVSRTSGRETQY
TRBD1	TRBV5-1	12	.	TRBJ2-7	ASSFRGRRVEQY